A single sample gave rise to the 18 T cell receptor beta chains below, sequenced in a study of T cells in Graves' hyperthyroidism and ophthalmopathy. Using RNA transcripts as the source, TCR beta CDR3 regions were amplified. Carried out on the TCR CDR3, a first-round RT-PCR used the HTBI primer set. TCRdb reprocessed the multiplex PCR reads with MiXCR, giving one entry per CDR3 protein. Here the sample spans approximately 600,000 distinct CDR3 sequences, about 20% being singletons. Sequencing used blood. The receptors were gathered from a man aged 25 to 45 with Graves' ophthalmopathy.

This clonotype was observed a few times. The chain is built from TRBV9 and TRBJ2-3; TRBD2 matches at 8 bases. Germline-derived CDR1 and CDR2 are SGDLS and YYNGEE. This CDR3 has 14 amino acids. V dropped 3 bases and J dropped 4; count of bases not matched to a gene: 4. CDR3 residues: CASSANGGADTQYF. As DNA, the CDR3 is TGTGCCAGCAGCGCAAACGGGGGGGCAGATACGCAGTATTTT.

The chain is built from TRBV7-9 and TRBJ2-3, with D perhaps TRBD2 (5 bases). Germline V gene lookup returns CDR1 SEHNR and CDR2 FQNEAQ (reference sequence). The CDR3 extends over 16 amino acids. Deletions cut 5 bases from V and 2 bases from J, with 17 bases between. DNA for the CDR3: TGTGCCAGCAGCCCTCCGGGTAGCGCTTTCACAGATACGCAGTATTTT. Its protein product is CASSPPGSAFTDTQYF.

With regard to this clonotype: It may be a read error: a sequence one base away is much more abundant. This chain connects TRBV3-1 to TRBJ2-1, with 9 bases that match TRBD2. Near its end, the DNA agrees better with TRBJ2-7, so the J call may be wrong. There are 14 residues in the CDR3. The germline V gene encodes CDR1 LGHDT and CDR2 YNNKEL (reference sequence). The CDR3 sequence: CASSQLAGHNEQYF. CDR3 DNA: TGTGCCAGCAGCCAACTAGCGGGACACAATGAGCAGTACTTC.

This clonotype has more than one count but fewer than ten. This chain connects TRBV28 to TRBJ2-7; 8 nucleotides line up with TRBD1. V was pared by 5 bases and J by 2 bases, with 5 bases of the junction left unmatched. The CDR3 sequence is 14 residues long. Germline values: CDR1 MDHEN, CDR2 SYDVKM. The CDR3 loop reads CASSVGTGAYEQYF. The CDR3 DNA reads TGTGCCAGCAGTGTAGGGACAGGAGCCTACGAGCAGTACTTC.

There are many counts of this clonotype. This chain connects TRBV18 to TRBJ2-1; D is uncertain. This CDR3 contains 12 residues. V was trimmed by 8 bases and J by 6 bases, leaving 11 bases between them. CDR1 is KGHSH and CDR2 is LQKENI in the germline V gene. The CDR3, as DNA: TGTGCCAGCCGGACGGCCCCCAATGAGCAGTTCTTC. Its translation: CASRTAPNEQFF.

The J gene is TRBJ2-5, the V gene TRBV5-8, with 13 bases lining up with TRBD2. The CDR3 loop spans 18 amino acids. CDR1 and CDR2 (germline): SGHTS, YDEGEE. Trimming took 1 base from V and 2 from J; bases not matched to a gene: 8. This chain's CDR3 is CASSLLTSGRASQETQYF. CDR3 nucleotide sequence: TGTGCCAGCAGCTTGCTCACTAGCGGGAGGGCCTCGCAAGAGACCCAGTACTTC.

The J gene is TRBJ2-5, the V gene TRBV5-1, with D unresolved. Deletions cut 0 bases from V and 0 bases from J, with 18 bases between. Germline V gene sequence: CDR1 SGHRS, CDR2 YFSETQ. This CDR3 has 18 amino acids. The CDR3 DNA reads as TGCGCCAGCAGCTTGGAACGGGTGGGCGACCCGTACCAAGAGACCCAGTACTTC. Encoded protein: CASSLERVGDPYQETQYF.

The V call is TRBV7-3, the J call TRBJ2-1; 10 bases are shared with TRBD1. V lost 7 bases to trimming and J lost 4 bases; unmatched junction nucleotides: 4. The CDR3 runs 14 residues. Germline lookup yields CDR1 SGHTA and CDR2 FQGTGA. CDR3 DNA sequence: TGTGCCAGCATCGAGGACAGGGGGTACAATGAGCAGTTCTTC. It is translated as CASIEDRGYNEQFF.

The rearrangement uses TRBV29-1 and TRBJ1-1, with no clear D. Per the germline V gene, CDR1 is SQVTM and CDR2 is ANQGSEA. Trimming took off 4 bases at V and 2 bases at J, with 8 bases between the two ends. This CDR3 has 12 amino acids. For the CDR3, the DNA is TGCAGCGTTGTGTGGGGAAACACTGAAGCTTTCTTT. This sequence encodes CSVVWGNTEAFF.

This clonotype was picked up many times. V usage is TRBV5-1 and J usage is TRBJ1-2; 7 bases match TRBD1. CDR3 size: 15 residues. J lost 8 bases, V lost 4 bases, and 14 bases had no gene match. From germline, CDR1 is SGHRS and CDR2 YFSETQ. The CDR3 is CASSPLPAGGGGYTF. The DNA of the CDR3 is TGCGCCAGCAGCCCCCTACCGGCAGGGGGAGGGGGCTACACCTTC.

This clonotype has at least ten counts. The V and J genes are TRBV2 and TRBJ2-7; D gene unclear. Germline-derived CDR1 and CDR2 are SNHLY and FYNNEI. This CDR3 spans 11 amino acids. V gave up 2 bases and J gave up 3 bases, with 2 bases separating them. CDR3 DNA sequence: TGTGCCAGCAGTGAACTCTACGAGCAGTACTTC. Translating it yields CASSELYEQYF.

In this sample, this clonotype turned up a few times. The rearrangement links TRBV7-9 to TRBJ2-1; the match to TRBD1 covers 7 bases. There are 13 residues in the CDR3. The V gene's germline CDR1 is SEHNR and CDR2 FQNEAQ (reference sequence). The ends lost 3 bases at V and 7 bases at J; junction bases unmatched: 3. The CDR3 nucleotides are TGTGCCAGCAGCTTTACAGGGGAAAATGAGCAGTTCTTC. Amino acid sequence: CASSFTGENEQFF.

This chain links TRBV20-1 with TRBJ2-7; TRBD2 matches 11 bases. Germline values: CDR1 DFQATT, CDR2 SNEGSKA (reference sequence). Germline trimming cut 5 bases from V and 2 bases from J; bases unmatched to any gene: 11. CDR3 length: 16 amino acids. The CDR3 DNA reads TGCAGTGCTGAAACTCCCGGGACTAGCGGTCCCTACGAGCAGTACTTC. It codes for CSAETPGTSGPYEQYF.

This clonotype was observed a handful of times. The chain links TRBV28 to TRBJ1-4; possibly TRBD1 for D (6 bases). The germline V gene has CDR1 MDHEN and CDR2 SYDVKM. V was clipped by 2 bases and J by 5 bases, with 15 bases between them. There are 16 residues in the CDR3. The CDR3 region is CASSLRGAGGNEKLFF. The CDR3 region has the DNA TGTGCCAGCAGTTTACGGGGGGCGGGGGGGAATGAAAAACTGTTTTTT.

This clonotype was observed many times. The chain uses TRBV3-1 and TRBJ1-5; possibly TRBD1 for D (5 bases). Trimming took off 4 bases at V and 1 base at J, with 11 bases between the two ends. The CDR3 has 15 amino acids. Germline lookup yields CDR1 LGHDT and CDR2 YNNKEL (reference sequence). The CDR3 region is CASSPAGASNQPQHF. In DNA, the CDR3 is TGTGCCAGCAGCCCTGCCGGGGCGAGCAATCAGCCCCAGCATTTT.

Ten or more counts support this clonotype. The V and J genes are TRBV11-2 and TRBJ2-5; unclear D gene. The germline gives CDR1 SGHAT, CDR2 FQNNGV. The CDR3 extends over 11 amino acids. Between the trimmed V and J ends, which lost 1 base and 11 bases, there was a span of 8 bases. CDR3 sequence reads: CASSLGAGQYF. CDR3 DNA: TGTGCCAGCAGCTTAGGGGCAGGACAGTACTTC.

This clonotype was seen repeatedly, ten times or more. The chain carries TRBV5-1 and TRBJ2-3; D possibly uses TRBD1 or TRBD2 (5 bases each). V was trimmed by 4 bases and J by 4 bases, leaving 16 bases between them. CDR1 is SGHRS and CDR2 is YFSETQ in the germline V gene. The CDR3 spans 15 residues. The CDR3 protein is CASSLAGRPPDTQYF. For the CDR3, the DNA is TGCGCCAGCAGCCTTGCAGGGAGACCGCCAGATACGCAGTATTTT.

This clonotype was observed a handful of times. This chain uses TRBV30 with TRBJ1-1; 9 bases align to TRBD1. V was pared by 6 bases and J by 5 bases, with 7 bases of the junction left unmatched. Germline V gene sequence: CDR1 GTSNPN, CDR2 SVGIG (reference sequence). The CDR3 is 13 residues long. The CDR3 spells CACYGTGPTEAFF. The CDR3 nucleotides are TGTGCCTGCTATGGGACAGGGCCTACTGAAGCTTTCTTT. Based on the CDR3 plus reference TRBV30 and TRBJ1-1, the full variable domain is SQTIHQWPATLVQPVGSPLSLECTVEGTSNPNLYWYRQAAGRGLQLLFYSVGIGQISSEVPQNLSASRPQDRQFILSSKKLLLSDSGFYLCACYGTGPTEAFFGQGTRLTVV.